Listed below are T cell receptor beta chains from one sample, sequenced in a study of T cells in Graves' hyperthyroidism and ophthalmopathy. One entry per CDR3 protein, called by TCRdb with MiXCR from the multiplex PCR reads. The table shows more than 550,000 distinct CDR3 sequences, with 15% to 20% occurring only once. The sample taken for sequencing was blood. Receptors were obtained from a woman aged 50 to 60 with Graves' hyperthyroidism that later progressed to Graves' ophthalmopathy. Both conserved end residues are part of each CDR3. The D gene is left open where the match is weak. Clone size, where shown, is once, few, many, or a class for clones that have expanded.

d_call	v_call	j_call	clone_size	cdr3_length	cdr3_nt	cdr3_aa
-	TRBV20-1	TRBJ2-5	few	13	TGCAGTGCAAGCCCCCTAGCGCGAGAGACCCAGTACTTC	CSASPLARETQYF
-	TRBV9	TRBJ2-2	-	13	TGTGCCAGCAGCCCCCCTCGCACCGGGGAGCTGTTTTTT	CASSPPRTGELFF
-	TRBV20-1	TRBJ2-2	few	14	TGCAGTGCTAGACGGCAGGGGAGGACCGGGGAGCTGTTTTTT	CSARRQGRTGELFF
TRBD1	TRBV19	TRBJ1-4	-	14	TGTGCCAGTGGCACAGGGGGGCGAACTGAAAAACTGTTTTTT	CASGTGGRTEKLFF
-	TRBV2	TRBJ2-7	many	14	TGTGCCAGCAGTTTCCGGGACACAGCTCGCGAGCAGTACTTC	CASSFRDTAREQYF
TRBD1	TRBV20-1	TRBJ2-7	few	17	TGCAGTGCTAGCAGGGGACAGGGGGCGCCGGTAACCTACGAGCAGTACTTC	CSASRGQGAPVTYEQYF
-	TRBV12-3/TRBV12-4	TRBJ2-4	once	16	TGTGCCAGCAGTTTGAATGAGGGTCTAGCCAAAAGCATTCAGTACTTC	CASSLNEGLAKSIQYF
TRBD2	TRBV7-2	TRBJ2-1	-	16	TGTGCCAGCAGCCTACTAGCGGGGGGGCGGTACAATGAGCAGTTCTTC	CASSLLAGGRYNEQFF
-	TRBV7-9	TRBJ2-2	-	15	TGTGCCAGCAGCGCTTTCTCTTCGAACACCGGGGAGCTGTTTTTT	CASSAFSSNTGELFF
-	TRBV7-8	TRBJ1-2	many	15	TGTGCCAGCAGCTTAGTATCTGACCCCGGGTATGGCTACACCTTC	CASSLVSDPGYGYTF
-	TRBV6-1	TRBJ2-1	many	15	TGTGCCAGCAGCGAAGGGGGGGGCTCCTACAATGAGCAGTTCTTC	CASSEGGGSYNEQFF
TRBD2	TRBV7-3	TRBJ2-7	many	15	TGTGCCAGCAGCTACCATAGCGGGGGAGCCTACGAGCAGTACTTC	CASSYHSGGAYEQYF
TRBD1	TRBV14	TRBJ2-7	-	14	TGTGCCAGCAGCCGGAGGACAGGGGGTTACGAGCAGTACTTC	CASSRRTGGYEQYF
-	TRBV3-1	TRBJ2-3	many	14	TGTGCCAGCAGCCAATCACAAGGGCGAGATACGCAGTATTTT	CASSQSQGRDTQYF
-	TRBV5-5	TRBJ2-5	few	14	TGTGCCAGCAGCTTGGGGACCTACGGGGAGACCCAGTACTTC	CASSLGTYGETQYF
TRBD1	TRBV6-6	TRBJ1-5	-	14	TGTGCCAGCAGTTACTTGGACAGGGAACAGCCCCAGCATTTT	CASSYLDREQPQHF
-	TRBV5-1	TRBJ2-5	few	15	TGTGCCAGCAGCTTGGTGGTCGGGAGACAAGAGACCCAGTACTTC	CASSLVVGRQETQYF
-	TRBV28	TRBJ2-7	-	14	TGTGCCAGCAGTTTAACCGGGACACCCGCAGAGCAGTACTTC	CASSLTGTPAEQYF
-	TRBV18	TRBJ2-4	-	17	TGTGCCAGCCCCTTAGCGGATGGACATCTAGCCAAAAACATTCAGTACTTC	CASPLADGHLAKNIQYF
-	TRBV12-3/TRBV12-4	TRBJ2-5	-	11	TGTGCCAGCAGTCGAGGGGGGACCCAGTACTTC	CASSRGGTQYF
-	TRBV20-1	TRBJ2-5	many	14	TGCAGTGCTAGAGACTTCCAGGGGCAAGAGACCCAGTACTTC	CSARDFQGQETQYF
-	TRBV5-4	TRBJ2-5	-	13	TGTGCCAGCAGCCACGCCCAGGGTGAGACCCAGTACTTC	CASSHAQGETQYF
-	TRBV24-1	TRBJ2-7	-	14	TGTGCCACCAGCGCAGCCGGGGGCGCGGGGGAGCAGTACTTC	CATSAAGGAGEQYF
-	TRBV2	TRBJ2-3	many	13	TGTGCCAGCATTGGACAGTGGACAGATACGCAGTATTTT	CASIGQWTDTQYF
-	TRBV15	TRBJ2-1	-	15	TGTGCCACCAGCGACACGGTAAGCTCCTACAATGAGCAGTTCTTC	CATSDTVSSYNEQFF
TRBD1	TRBV18	TRBJ1-6	-	16	TGTGCCAGCTCACGAAGCCGGGACAGGGAGAATTCACCCCTCCACTTT	CASSRSRDRENSPLHF
TRBD2	TRBV12-3/TRBV12-4	TRBJ2-7	-	14	TGTGCCAGCAGCCTAAGCGGGGGGGCCGGAGAGCAGTACTTC	CASSLSGGAGEQYF